These T cell receptor beta chains were read from a single sample in a study of response to subunit inactivated influenza vaccine. TCRdb re-called the RT-PCR reads with MiXCR, one entry per CDR3 protein. In the table there are 450,000 to 550,000 distinct CDR3 sequences, about 25% of which are singletons. The sample was CD4+ T cells sorted from PBMCs, taken 4 to 6 days after vaccination. These TCRs come from a man aged 50-59 years who received an inactivated influenza vaccine. Each CDR3 is given with its conserved first and last residue. Each record gives: V gene, D gene, CDR3 protein. D genes are given only for firm matches.

TRBV20-1,.,CSATRGGGAQNEQFF
TRBV10-3,TRBD2,CAIRTSGTLTDTQYF
TRBV7-9,TRBD1,CASSPPGQGIVGYTF
TRBV7-9,.,CASSPIVAHGYTF
TRBV7-2,.,CASSFVGSYNSPLHF
TRBV20-1,TRBD2,CSARARGTRGNTDTQYF
TRBV7-2,.,CASSSPTQNIQYF
TRBV12-3/TRBV12-4,.,CASSFVGSNTEAFF
TRBV5-1,.,CASSLGGTTAHEQYF
TRBV20-1,.,CSARPRAGLYTEAFF
TRBV19,.,CASSTRSGHNEQFF
TRBV28,.,CASSLTQSAQYF
TRBV12-3/TRBV12-4,TRBD2,CASSLSSGGGADTQYF
TRBV28,.,CASKTSLNEQFF
TRBV3-1,.,CASSQGLAKNEQFF
TRBV24-1,TRBD2,CATSRAGGREEQFF
TRBV20-1,.,CSARRARGGLETQYF
TRBV5-1,.,CASSGTNYEQYF
TRBV5-1,.,CASSLGRLDYEQYF
TRBV7-2,.,CASSLKESSYNEQFF
TRBV7-2,.,CASSLAMLAAHEQYF
TRBV4-3,.,CASSQDQGSNQPQHF
TRBV5-1,.,CASREVGSEQYF
TRBV7-2,TRBD2,CASSQGTSGRLWKFF
TRBV29-1,TRBD2,CSVERLAGQETQYF
TRBV21-1,.,CASSKAHGVTNYGYTF
TRBV11-2,.,CASSLESGGNTIYF
TRBV5-6,TRBD1,CASSLGGPGGPLYYGYTF
TRBV12-3/TRBV12-4,TRBD1,CASSPNRGLAHTEAFF
TRBV12-3/TRBV12-4,TRBD1,CASSYKNRGRDEQYF
TRBV7-2,TRBD2,CASSQLAGGSGANVLTF
TRBV6-2/TRBV6-3,.,CASSYSTGGRRNEQFF
TRBV10-3,.,CAISDHTYGYTF
TRBV18,.,CASSPKRVNTGELFF
TRBV12-3/TRBV12-4,TRBD2,CASSRGLAGVQETQYF
TRBV28,.,CASTGLGSGANVLTF
TRBV5-8,.,CASSWPGGFLYEQYF
TRBV6-5,TRBD1,CASSYFTGVQETQYF
TRBV6-1,.,CASSPYDRNYGYTF
TRBV2,.,CASSKPLGNTEAFF
TRBV2,TRBD1,CASRSTGGGYNEQFF
TRBV12-3/TRBV12-4,.,CASSYRAQRGGYTF
TRBV20-1,.,CSASDGGAGGELFF
TRBV29-1,.,CSVDRGAGYTF
TRBV7-2,TRBD1,CASSRQGGEGELFF
TRBV15,TRBD2,CATSKGLAGVTGELFF
TRBV5-1,TRBD2,CASAGLAGVPDTQYF
TRBV20-1,TRBD2,CSAGTSGRSGELFF
TRBV5-1,TRBD1,CASSFGQGTNTEAFF
TRBV29-1,.,CSVRYRGTGELFF
TRBV10-3,.,CAISLGAVDEQFF
TRBV20-1,TRBD1,CSARVRDRGMFF